This entry lists 10 T cell receptor beta chains sequenced from one sample in a study of blood T cell repertoires in COVID-19. Repertoires were generated with immunoSEQ multiplex PCR, while TCRdb's copy carries only in-frame clones and drops some. The sample lists more than 200,000 clones; approximately 90% were seen once. What was sequenced was PBMCs or T cells enriched from blood (not recorded which). The receptors were sampled from a man aged 25 to 40 who had recovered from COVID-19.

The chain uses TRBV28 and TRBJ2-7; D uncertain. V lost 11 bases and J 2 bases, leaving 13 bases between the germline ends. CDR3 length: 12 residues. Germline V CDR1 and CDR2: MDHEN, SYDVKM. CDR3 in DNA: TGTGCCGTTTTTGGCCGGGCCTACGAGCAGTACTTC. Its translation is CAVFGRAYEQYF.

The rearrangement uses TRBV28 and TRBJ1-2; 8 bases are shared with TRBD1. The CDR3 runs 16 residues. V shed 8 bases, J shed 5 bases, and the junction held 16 bases outside the gene matches. Germline V gene data show CDR1 as MDHEN and CDR2 as SYDVKM. The CDR3 DNA is TGTGCCAGCTACACGACAGGGGTGGGTGGGAGTTATGGCTACACCTTC. Encoded protein: CASYTTGVGGSYGYTF.

This chain joins TRBV6-5 and TRBJ1-2; perhaps TRBD1 as D (5 bases). The CDR3 is 16 residues long. Germline assignment: CDR1 MNHEY and CDR2 SVGAGI. V was shortened by 0 bases and J by 6 bases, with 17 bases between the two germline ends. As DNA, the CDR3 is TGTGCCAGCAGTTACTCGAACCTGGGGACTGGTGATGGCTACACCTTC. Protein sequence: CASSYSNLGTGDGYTF.

The chain uses TRBV6-5 and TRBJ1-5, with D unresolved. The CDR3 sequence is 15 residues long. V was shortened by 6 bases and J by 5 bases, with 17 bases between the two germline ends. Looked up from germline, CDR1 is MNHEY and CDR2 is SVGAGI. CDR3 region: CASSLGLAGDQPQHF. CDR3 bases: TGTGCCAGCAGCCTCGGACTGGCTGGGGATCAGCCCCAGCATTTT.

This rearrangement joins TRBV11-2 to TRBJ1-2; D perhaps matches TRBD1 (5 bases). The V and J ends lost 4 bases and 4 bases respectively, with 16 bases between them. The CDR3 sequence is 15 residues long. Germline CDR1 SGHAT, CDR2 FQNNGV. CDR3 residues: CASSSPPAGSYGYTF. CDR3 nucleotides: TGTGCCAGCAGCTCGCCCCCCGCAGGGTCCTATGGCTACACCTTC.

V and J are TRBV5-6 and TRBJ2-7, with 7 bases that match TRBD1. The CDR3 is made up of 14 amino acids. Trimming at V came to 5 bases and at J to 3 bases, leaving 8 bases not matched to a gene. CDR1 and CDR2 from the germline V gene are SGHDT and YYEEEE. In DNA, the CDR3 is TGTGCCAGCAGTTCAAGGACAGGATACTACGAGCAGTACTTC. Encoded protein: CASSSRTGYYEQYF.

V gene TRBV5-3 combines with J gene TRBJ1-2, with unresolved D. TRBV5-3 is known as an ORF, though its function is uncertain. CDR3 size: 13 residues. Trimming removed 0 bases from V and 8 bases from J, with 11 bases in between. For the CDR3, the DNA is TGTGCCAGAAGCTTGGCCGGGGAGGGAGGCTACACCTTC. It translates to CARSLAGEGGYTF.

As to this clone: Other DNA sequences in the same sample also yield this CDR3. The chain uses TRBV27 and TRBJ2-7; D gene uncertain. The V and J ends lost 4 bases and 3 bases respectively, with 4 bases between them. Germline V CDR1 and CDR2: MNHEY, SMNVEV (reference sequence). The CDR3 length is 11 residues. CDR3 bases: TGTGCCAGCAGTTCCGGCTACGAGCAGTACTTC. Its translation: CASSSGYEQYF.

V and J are TRBV15 and TRBJ1-5; TRBD1 aligns across 7 bases. With 4 bases clipped from V and 5 bases from J, the junction kept 8 bases outside the gene matches. CDR3 length equals 15 residues. The germline V gene encodes CDR1 LNHNV and CDR2 YYDKDF (reference sequence). The CDR3 coding sequence is TGTGCCACCAGCACTCGACAGGGCTGGGATCAGCCCCAGCATTTT. This translates into CATSTRQGWDQPQHF.

The chain uses TRBV4-3 and TRBJ1-2, with D perhaps TRBD1 (6 bases). This CDR3 has 14 amino acids. V lost 0 bases to trimming and J lost 2 bases, with 7 bases between them. Germline-derived CDR1 and CDR2 are LGHNA and YSLEER. The CDR3 sequence: CASSQDRGNYGYTF. The CDR3 DNA reads TGCGCCAGCAGCCAAGACAGGGGCAACTATGGCTACACCTTC.